This T cell receptor (beta chain) appears in the sequencing data of a study of blood T cell repertoires in COVID-19. As for the study in general: COVID-19 samples collected from the United States, Italy and Spain covered acute and convalescent phases. The analysed material was cDNA or gDNA that came from T cells, B-cell-depleted T cells, or PBMCs.

Measured with immunoSEQ multiplex PCR; TCRdb has only the in-frame clones, and not every one. Of around 460,000 clones in the sample, 80% to 90% were seen once. The CDR3 has 14 residues. Trimming cost V 6 bases and J 2 bases, with 12 bases left between them. Germline CDR1 is SGHDT and CDR2 is YYEEEE. Seattle-derived patients entered the study during active infection and were followed longitudinally. The TCR originated in a man aged 18 to 30 with COVID-19, enrolled during active disease. The rearrangement joins TRBV5-6 to TRBJ2-1, with D tentatively TRBD1 (6 bases). Sequencing used peripheral blood. The CDR3 bases are TGTGCCAGCATCGTGAAGGGGGCCTACAATGAGCAGTTCTTC. This encodes CASIVKGAYNEQFF.